Listed below are T cell receptor beta chains from one sample, sequenced in a study of cytomegalovirus exposure and HLA in healthy donors. Assay: immunoSEQ multiplex PCR; the TCRdb copy retains only in-frame clones and omits some. The sample carries about 180,000 clones, approximately 81% recorded once. Sequencing was performed on PBMCs. The source is a male donor in good health and CMV-seronegative. Both conserved end residues are part of each CDR3. A D gene is named only where the DNA matches it firmly. The size entry is marked missing in some rows and otherwise reads once, few, many or a size class.

clone size	V gene	D gene	J gene	CDR3 DNA	CDR3 protein
-	TRBV4-2	-	TRBJ2-7	TGTGCCAGCAGCCAAGATTTTGGCAACCCCTACGAGCAGTACTTC	CASSQDFGNPYEQYF
once	TRBV5-4	TRBD1	TRBJ2-7	TGTGCCAGCAGCTTGGGAGGTGTCGGACAGGGACTCTCCTACGAGCAGTACTTC	CASSLGGVGQGLSYEQYF
-	TRBV5-1	-	TRBJ2-1	TGCGCCAGCAGCTTGGGGCACAATGAGCAGTTCTTC	CASSLGHNEQFF
-	TRBV27	-	TRBJ1-5	TGTGCCAGCAGTGGACAGCCCTACGGTCCCCAGCATTTT	CASSGQPYGPQHF
-	TRBV28	-	TRBJ2-2	TGTGCCGTAGTGGGGCCCAACACCGGGGAGCTGTTTTTT	CAVVGPNTGELFF
-	TRBV14	TRBD2	TRBJ2-1	TGTGCCAGCAGCCCTCAGATGCCCGAGAGCGGGATTGGTTACAATGAGCAGTTCTTC	CASSPQMPESGIGYNEQFF
-	TRBV5-5	-	TRBJ2-5	TGTGCCAGCAGCTTGGAAGTCGTGGGGCAGGAGACCCAGTACTTC	CASSLEVVGQETQYF
once	TRBV6-1	TRBD1	TRBJ2-2	TGTGCCAGCAGTGCCCGGGACAGGGCTATCCCCGGGGAGCTGTTTTTT	CASSARDRAIPGELFF
-	TRBV5-1	-	TRBJ2-3	TGCGCCAGCAGCTTGGCCGGACAGAACACAGATACGCAGTATTTT	CASSLAGQNTDTQYF
-	TRBV6-6	-	TRBJ1-2	TGTGCCAGCAGTCCTACAGGGCTCTGGGGCTACACCTTC	CASSPTGLWGYTF
-	TRBV11-2	TRBD1	TRBJ2-3	TGTGCCAGCACCTCCGATCAGGGGGCGGGAGATACGCAGTATTTT	CASTSDQGAGDTQYF
-	TRBV6-4	TRBD1	TRBJ2-6	TGTGCCAGCAGTGTGGGGACAGGGGCGCCAGGGGCCAACGTCCTGACTTTC	CASSVGTGAPGANVLTF
-	TRBV7-2	TRBD2	TRBJ2-2	TGTGCCAGCAGCTTAGCGCGGGGGGCCGGGGAGCTGTTTTTT	CASSLARGAGELFF
few	TRBV15	-	TRBJ2-7	TGTGCCACCAGCAACCCGGATCGGGTCGAGCAGTACTTC	CATSNPDRVEQYF
-	TRBV5-1	TRBD1	TRBJ2-7	TGCGCCAGCAGCGGGACAGGGTCCTACGAGCAGTACTTC	CASSGTGSYEQYF
-	TRBV5-1	-	TRBJ2-2	TGCGCCAGCAGCTTGACAGGGAACGGGGAGCTGTTTTTT	CASSLTGNGELFF
-	TRBV7-2	TRBD2	TRBJ2-7	TGTGCCAGCAAGAGCGGGGGGTACTCCTACGAGCAGTACTTC	CASKSGGYSYEQYF
-	TRBV7-9	-	TRBJ2-7	TGTGCCAGCAGCTTAGTTCCGCGCAACCGGGACAAGGGTTACGAGCAGTACTTC	CASSLVPRNRDKGYEQYF
few	TRBV15	TRBD1	TRBJ1-3	TGTGCCACCAGCAGGACAGGGACTGGAAACACCATATATTTT	CATSRTGTGNTIYF
-	TRBV6-5	-	TRBJ1-2	TGTGCCAGCGCGGAGGACGGCATCTATGGCTACACCTTC	CASAEDGIYGYTF
-	TRBV28	TRBD1	TRBJ1-1	TGTGCCAGCCCCCAGACAGGGGGCTTTGGGGACACTGAAGCTTTCTTT	CASPQTGGFGDTEAFF
-	TRBV4-3	TRBD2	TRBJ2-1	TGCGCCAGCAGCCCGGGCCGCGGGAGCTCCTACAATGAGCAGTTCTTC	CASSPGRGSSYNEQFF
-	TRBV7-3	TRBD2	TRBJ2-3	TGTGCCAGCAGCCGCGCCGGGGGGGGCTTGGATACGCAGTATTTT	CASSRAGGGLDTQYF
-	TRBV7-2	-	TRBJ1-2	TGTGCCAGCAGCTCAAGGGGGGGAATGGGCTATGGCTACACCTTC	CASSSRGGMGYGYTF
-	TRBV6-5	TRBD2	TRBJ2-1	TGTGCCAGCAGATGGACTAGCGGGAGTTCTAATGAGCAGTTCTTC	CASRWTSGSSNEQFF
-	TRBV7-6	-	TRBJ2-5	TGTGCCAGCAGCTTACTCGTGACAGGAGATCAAGAGACCCAGTACTTC	CASSLLVTGDQETQYF
-	TRBV9	-	TRBJ2-6	TGTGCCAGCAGCCCGGGTGGGGGGGCCAACGTCCTGACTTTC	CASSPGGGANVLTF
-	TRBV6-5	TRBD1	TRBJ2-7	TGTGCCAGCAGAGGGACAGGGAAGAGGGCCGAGCAGTACTTC	CASRGTGKRAEQYF
-	TRBV4-3	TRBD2	TRBJ2-1	TGCGCCAGCAGCCAAGATCTGGGGGTAGCGGGAAGGAATGAGCAGTTCTTC	CASSQDLGVAGRNEQFF
-	TRBV14	TRBD2	TRBJ2-1	TGTGCCAGCAGCCAGAGGGGTCGACTAGCGGGGTACAATGAGCAGTTCTTC	CASSQRGRLAGYNEQFF
-	TRBV5-1	TRBD1	TRBJ2-5	TGCGCCAGCAGCCTCCTAGGGACAGGGGCTTTCCAAGAGACCCAGTACTTC	CASSLLGTGAFQETQYF
-	TRBV5-1	-	TRBJ2-1	TGCGCCAGCAGCCGACTAAGCGGTCCTTACAATGAGCAGTTCTTC	CASSRLSGPYNEQFF
-	TRBV5-6	-	TRBJ2-1	TGTGCCAGCAGCTTCTTCGACAATGAGCAGTTCTTC	CASSFFDNEQFF
-	TRBV9	TRBD2	TRBJ2-7	TGTGCCAGCAGCCCTACTAGCGGGAGACTGGACGAGCAGTACTTC	CASSPTSGRLDEQYF
-	TRBV5-1	-	TRBJ2-7	TGCGCCAGCAGCTTGGCTCCGCAGGGGAGTCCCTACGAGCAGTACTTC	CASSLAPQGSPYEQYF
once	TRBV27	-	TRBJ2-5	TGTGCCAGCAGTTTCGGACTGGGGGGGACCCAGTACTTC	CASSFGLGGTQYF
-	TRBV27	TRBD1	TRBJ1-3	TGTGCCAGCAGTTCCCAACGACAGGGAAGTAATAAGCCCATATATTTT	CASSSQRQGSNKPIYF
-	TRBV9	-	TRBJ1-4	TGTGCCAGCAGCGTAGCCCCCATGGGAAGGGGTGAAAAACTGTTTTTT	CASSVAPMGRGEKLFF
-	TRBV10-2	TRBD1	TRBJ1-2	TGCGCCAGCAGTGAGATCGTACAGGGGGCCCAATTTAACTATGGCTACACCTTC	CASSEIVQGAQFNYGYTF
-	TRBV6-6	TRBD2	TRBJ2-7	TGTGCCAGCAGTTCTCTAGCGGAGGCGGGGGAGCAGTACTTC	CASSSLAEAGEQYF
-	TRBV5-1	-	TRBJ1-2	TGCGCCAGCAGCATAGGACAGTTTTATGGCTACACCTTC	CASSIGQFYGYTF
-	TRBV5-8	TRBD1	TRBJ1-1	TGTGCCAGCAGCTTAGGGACAGGGGGAAGCACTGAAGCTTTCTTT	CASSLGTGGSTEAFF
few	TRBV5-6	-	TRBJ1-3	TGTGCCAGCAGCTCGTACTCTGGAAACACCATATATTTT	CASSSYSGNTIYF
-	TRBV4-1	TRBD1	TRBJ1-2	TGCGCCAGCAGCCAAACCCGAAGGGACAGGAAATTTCGGGGCTACACCTTC	CASSQTRRDRKFRGYTF
-	TRBV4-1	TRBD1	TRBJ2-5	TGCGCCAGCAGCCAAGATAGAGGACAGGGGTTTGGTGAGACCCAGTACTTC	CASSQDRGQGFGETQYF
-	TRBV5-1	TRBD1	TRBJ1-1	TGCGCCAGCAGCTATAGACAGGGGAACACTGAAGCTTTCTTT	CASSYRQGNTEAFF
-	TRBV2	-	TRBJ2-7	TGTGCCAGCAGGGGCGGGATTTACGAGCAGTACTTC	CASRGGIYEQYF
-	TRBV7-9	-	TRBJ2-6	TGTGCCAGCAGCTTACTAACCGGGGCCAACGTCCTGACTTTC	CASSLLTGANVLTF
once	TRBV18	TRBD1	TRBJ1-4	TGTGCCAGCTCAAGTATTTCCGGGACAGCGAATGAAAAACTGTTTTTT	CASSSISGTANEKLFF
-	TRBV7-9	-	TRBJ2-5	TGTGCCAGCAGCCGCCGGACGGGGTGGGAAGAGACCCAGTACTTC	CASSRRTGWEETQYF
-	TRBV9	-	TRBJ1-1	TGTGCCAGCAGCGTAGGACAAGGGGTTACTGAAGCTTTCTTT	CASSVGQGVTEAFF
-	TRBV19	-	TRBJ2-2	TGTGCCAGTAGTATTGGACAGAACACCGGGGAGCTGTTTTTT	CASSIGQNTGELFF
-	TRBV5-1	TRBD2	TRBJ2-3	TGCGCCAGCAGCTTCACTCGAGCGGGGGTGGGCACAGATACGCAGTATTTT	CASSFTRAGVGTDTQYF
-	TRBV19	TRBD2	TRBJ2-7	TGTGCCAGTAGTAGGACTAGCGGGGTCCCCTACGAGCAGTACTTC	CASSRTSGVPYEQYF
-	TRBV7-3	TRBD1	TRBJ2-2	TGTGCCAGCAGGACAGGGGGCACCGGGGAGCTGTTTTTT	CASRTGGTGELFF
few	TRBV5-1	-	TRBJ2-1	TGCGCCAGCAGCTTGTGGGGCAGTGAGCAGTTCTTC	CASSLWGSEQFF
-	TRBV29-1	TRBD1	TRBJ2-7	TGCAGCGCCACAGACAGGGGGACCTACGAGCAGTACTTC	CSATDRGTYEQYF
once	TRBV28	-	TRBJ1-6	TGTGCCAGCAGTTTGGACAGTTCCTCCTATAATTCACCCCTCCACTTT	CASSLDSSSYNSPLHF
-	TRBV19	-	TRBJ2-7	TGTGCCAGTAGTATAAGAGGACACAGCTCCTACGAGCAGTACTTC	CASSIRGHSSYEQYF